Sequencing of this TCR beta chain was carried out in a study of T cells in Graves' hyperthyroidism and ophthalmopathy. V dropped 3 bases and J dropped 8 bases, with 11 bases sitting between them. Per germline, CDR1 MNHEY and CDR2 SMNVEV (reference sequence). CDR3 size: 13 residues. From RNA transcripts, TCR beta CDR3 regions were amplified. The HTBI primer set was used in a first-round RT-PCR of the TCR CDR3. TCRdb reprocessed the multiplex PCR reads with MiXCR, giving one entry per CDR3 protein. In the table there are about 380,000 distinct CDR3 sequences, 18% of which are singletons. Sequencing used blood. The chain combines TRBV27 with TRBJ2-1, with a possible D match to TRBD2 (5 bases). The sequence was obtained from a man aged 18 to 30 with Graves' ophthalmopathy. The CDR3 reads CASSFLANHEQFF. The CDR3 coding sequence is TGTGCCAGCAGTTTCCTAGCCAACCATGAGCAGTTCTTC.